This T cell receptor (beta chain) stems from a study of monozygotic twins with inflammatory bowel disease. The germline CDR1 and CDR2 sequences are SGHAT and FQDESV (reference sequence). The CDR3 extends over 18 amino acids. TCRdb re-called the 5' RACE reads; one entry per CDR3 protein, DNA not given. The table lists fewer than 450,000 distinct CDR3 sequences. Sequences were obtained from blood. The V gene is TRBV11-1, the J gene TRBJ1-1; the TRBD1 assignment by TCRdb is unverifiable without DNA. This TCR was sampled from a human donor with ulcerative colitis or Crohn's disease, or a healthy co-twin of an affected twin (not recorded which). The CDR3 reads CASSQNVRDRVYFTEAFF.